Given below is one TCR beta chain in context. CDR1 and CDR2 from the germline V gene are MDHEN and SYDVKM. The CDR3 covers 14 residues. V was pared by 2 bases and J by 9 bases, with 14 bases between. Method: immunoSEQ multiplex PCR; TCRdb's copy keeps in-frame clones and lacks some. This table holds around 210,000 clones, about 79% found once. This sample is part of a study of blood T cell repertoires in COVID-19. Study in general: Material from acute and convalescent COVID-19 was sourced from the United States, Italy and Spain.

The source is a human donor in a cohort sampled during active COVID-19. Input material: peripheral blood. The chain uses TRBV28 and TRBJ2-1, with D possibly TRBD1 on 5 matching bases. DNA of the CDR3: TGTGCCAGCAGTTTAAGTGGCGCCCAGGGTGAGCAGTTCTTC. Translated, it gives CASSLSGAQGEQFF.